Below, 17 T cell receptor beta chains from the same sample are listed, as sequenced in a study of radiotherapy plus CTLA-4 blockade in lung cancer. The repertoire was sequenced with immunoSEQ multiplex PCR; TCRdb's copy has only in-frame clones and lacks some. The profile covers 45,000 or so clones, with around 76% appearing a single time and roughly 7.6% taken by the ten largest. This specimen consisted of peripheral blood, obtained from a patient treated with radiotherapy plus ipilimumab. The receptors were sampled from a human donor with non-small cell lung cancer who had stable disease on radiotherapy plus ipilimumab.

The V call is TRBV28, the J call TRBJ1-2, with D possibly matching TRBD1 (5 bases). The CDR3 has 13 amino acids. The germline V gene encodes CDR1 MDHEN and CDR2 SYDVKM. The germline V and J ends were trimmed by 5 bases and 4 bases, with 11 bases remaining between them. The CDR3 bases are TGTGCCAGCAGTCCGACAGTAACCTATGGCTACACCTTC. It specifies CASSPTVTYGYTF.

This clone appeared a single time. The V call is TRBV29-1, the J call TRBJ2-2; D not resolved. The CDR3 is made up of 13 amino acids. Germline loops: CDR1 SQVTM, CDR2 ANQGSEA. Trimming took 4 bases from V and 4 from J, leaving 10 bases between them. As DNA, the CDR3 is TGCAGCGTTGTACGGGCCGGCACCGGGGAGCTGTTTTTT. It encodes CSVVRAGTGELFF.

This chain uses TRBV13 with TRBJ1-6, with D perhaps TRBD1 (5 bases). Trimming removed 5 bases from V and 6 bases from J, with 14 bases in between. Per germline, CDR1 PRHDT and CDR2 FYEKMQ (reference sequence). There are 15 residues in the CDR3. The CDR3 DNA sequence: TGTGCCAGCAGCCTGTCGGACACCATTAATTCACCCCTCCACTTT. Its protein product is CASSLSDTINSPLHF.

The chain links TRBV19 to TRBJ1-2, with D perhaps TRBD1 (5 bases). The V end was cut by 4 bases, the J end by 5 bases, with 29 bases between. Germline V lookup: CDR1 LNHDA, CDR2 SQIVND (reference sequence). CDR3 length: 19 residues. The CDR3 DNA reads TGTGCCAGTAGTAGAGCCATACTCCCCTGGACACTCGGTGGATATGGCTACACCTTC. As protein: CASSRAILPWTLGGYGYTF.

CDR3 sequence (DNA): TGTGCCAGCAGTGTAGACGTAAATGGCTACACCTTC. Translation gives CASSVDVNGYTF. V is TRBV28 and J is TRBJ1-2; D is uncertain. V was trimmed by 5 bases and J by 6 bases, leaving 10 bases between them. Germline lookup yields CDR1 MDHEN and CDR2 SYDVKM. The CDR3 totals 12 residues.

The V and J genes are TRBV28 and TRBJ2-4, with D perhaps matching TRBD1 or TRBD2 (6 bases each). The CDR3 is 14 residues long. The V and J ends lost 7 bases and 4 bases respectively, with 14 bases between them. Germline assignment: CDR1 MDHEN and CDR2 SYDVKM. This chain's CDR3 is CASNEGGPKNIQYF. The CDR3 DNA reads as TGTGCCAGCAATGAGGGGGGCCCAAAAAACATTCAGTACTTC.

The genes are TRBV28 and TRBJ2-2; 7 bases agree with TRBD2. The V segment lost 7 bases and the J segment 7 bases; nucleotides outside the gene matches: 12. The CDR3 loop spans 15 amino acids. Germline V gives CDR1 MDHEN, CDR2 SYDVKM. The CDR3 loop is CASTPFLGEGGELFF. As DNA, the CDR3 is TGTGCCAGCACCCCGTTTTTGGGGGAGGGCGGGGAGCTGTTTTTT.

The chain combines TRBV5-1 with TRBJ1-2, with TRBD1 identical over 7 bases. CDR1 SGHRS and CDR2 YFSETQ come from the germline V gene. The CDR3 loop spans 15 amino acids. The trim removed 0 bases at V and 7 bases at J, leaving 9 bases unmatched. The CDR3 is CASSLDQTTGIGYTF. CDR3 DNA sequence: TGCGCCAGCAGCTTGGACCAAACGACAGGGATTGGCTACACCTTC.

This clone has only a few counts. The genes are TRBV6-5 and TRBJ1-1; D not certain. The CDR3 length is 13 residues. Germline V CDR1 and CDR2: MNHEY, SVGAGI. V was clipped by 6 bases and J by 11 bases, with 19 bases between them. This CDR3 reads CASRPSGRIVAFF. Here the CDR3 DNA reads TGTGCCAGCAGACCAAGTGGTAGGATTGTTGCTTTCTTT.

This sequence joins TRBV7-9 and TRBJ1-1; no clear D gene. The ends were cut back, 1 base at V and 0 bases at J, with 6 bases in the middle. Germline CDR1 SEHNR, CDR2 FQNEAQ (reference sequence). The CDR3 contains 14 residues. The CDR3 nucleotides are TGTGCCAGCAGCTTAGTTCCCCTGAACACTGAAGCTTTCTTT. It codes for CASSLVPLNTEAFF. Looking up the rest from reference TRBV7-9 and TRBJ1-1 gives the full variable domain: DTGVSQNPRHKITKRGQNVTFRCDPISEHNRLYWYRQTLGQGPEFLTYFQNEAQLEKSRLLSDRFSAERPKGSFSTLEIQRTEQGDSAMYLCASSLVPLNTEAFFGQGTRLTVV.

The chain joins TRBV20-1 to TRBJ1-4, with D possibly being TRBD1 (5 bases). V shed 7 bases and J shed 8 bases, with 11 bases lying between them. Germline CDR1 and CDR2: DFQATT and SNEGSKA (reference sequence). The CDR3 is 11 amino acids. The CDR3 sequence is CSVGAQEKLFF. CDR3 nucleotides: TGCAGTGTTGGGGCGCAAGAAAAACTGTTTTTT.

A word on this clone: Other DNA variants within this sample encode the same CDR3. The chain uses TRBV10-1 and TRBJ1-1, with 11 bases fitting TRBD1. The V segment lost 6 bases and the J segment 6 bases; nucleotides outside the gene matches: 6. The germline gives CDR1 WNHNN, CDR2 SYGVQD (reference sequence). The CDR3 contains 14 residues. The CDR3 DNA sequence: TGCGCCAGCAGCGCAGGGACAGGGGGTTCTGAAGCTTTCTTT. Translated, it gives CASSAGTGGSEAFF.

The sample holds a few counts of this clone. The CDR3 coding sequence is TGTGCCAGCAGTTGGGCTGGTAACTATGGCTACACCTTC. Translating gives CASSWAGNYGYTF. This chain connects TRBV28 to TRBJ1-2, with D uncertain. V was shortened by 4 bases and J by 1 base, with 7 bases between the two germline ends. CDR3 length equals 13 residues. Germline CDR1 and CDR2: MDHEN and SYDVKM.

The V call is TRBV2, the J call TRBJ1-4; the match to TRBD1 covers 8 bases. The CDR3 covers 16 residues. J was trimmed by 0 bases and V by 5 bases; bases with no gene match: 5. Germline V gene sequence: CDR1 SNHLY, CDR2 FYNNEI. CDR3 sequence (DNA): TGTGCCAGCAGTCTGACAGGGGTTGCAACTAATGAAAAACTGTTTTTT. Its translation: CASSLTGVATNEKLFF.

The V call is TRBV7-3, the J call TRBJ1-1; D gene unclear. The ends were cut back, 0 bases at V and 3 bases at J, with 5 bases in the middle. The CDR3 sequence is 13 residues long. Germline V gene sequence: CDR1 SGHTA, CDR2 FQGTGA. CDR3 in DNA: TGTGCCAGCAGCTTAACTCCGGACACTGAAGCTTTCTTT. Its protein product is CASSLTPDTEAFF.

The chain combines TRBV6-6 with TRBJ1-1; no reliable D call. The CDR3 contains 13 residues. V shed 2 bases and J shed 11 bases, with 15 bases lying between them. Germline values: CDR1 MNHNY, CDR2 SVGAGI (reference sequence). DNA of the CDR3: TGTGCCAGCAGTTACCAACCTGAAACGGGGGCTTTCTTT. As protein: CASSYQPETGAFF.

The rearrangement uses TRBV5-1 and TRBJ1-1; the D is unclear. The germline V and J ends were trimmed by 0 bases and 1 base, with 10 bases remaining between them. Germline CDR1 and CDR2: SGHRS and YFSETQ. The CDR3 sequence is 15 residues long. As DNA, the CDR3 is TGCGCCAGCAGCTTGGATGGAGGGCAGAACACTGAAGCTTTCTTT. Amino acids: CASSLDGGQNTEAFF.